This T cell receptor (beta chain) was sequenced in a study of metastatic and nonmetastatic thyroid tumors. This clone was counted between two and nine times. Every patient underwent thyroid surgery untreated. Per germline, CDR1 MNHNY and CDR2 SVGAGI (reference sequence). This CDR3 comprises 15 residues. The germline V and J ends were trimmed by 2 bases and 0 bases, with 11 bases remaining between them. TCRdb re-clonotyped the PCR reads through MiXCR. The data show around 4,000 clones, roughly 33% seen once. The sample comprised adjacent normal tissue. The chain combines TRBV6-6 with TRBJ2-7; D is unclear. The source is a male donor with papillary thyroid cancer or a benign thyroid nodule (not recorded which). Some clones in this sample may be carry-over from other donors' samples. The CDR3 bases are TGTGCCAGCAGTTACAGGGAATCTGCCTCCTACGAGCAGTACTTC. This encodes CASSYRESASYEQYF.